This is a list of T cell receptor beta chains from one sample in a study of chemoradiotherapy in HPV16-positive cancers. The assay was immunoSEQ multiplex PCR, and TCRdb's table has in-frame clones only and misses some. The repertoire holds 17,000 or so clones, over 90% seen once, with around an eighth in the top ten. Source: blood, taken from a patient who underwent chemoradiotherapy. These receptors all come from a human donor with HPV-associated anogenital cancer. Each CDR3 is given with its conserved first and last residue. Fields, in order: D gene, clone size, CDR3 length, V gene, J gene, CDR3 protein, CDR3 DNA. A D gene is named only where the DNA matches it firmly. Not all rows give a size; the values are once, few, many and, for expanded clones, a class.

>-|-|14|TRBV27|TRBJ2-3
CASSLGLLTDTQYF
TGTGCCAGCAGTTTAGGGCTTCTCACAGATACGCAGTATTTT
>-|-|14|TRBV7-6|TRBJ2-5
CASSSRLLGETQYF
TGTGCCAGCAGCTCACGCTTATTGGGAGAGACCCAGTACTTC
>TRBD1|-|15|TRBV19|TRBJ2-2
CASSIQTGAPGELFF
TGTGCCAGTAGTATCCAGACAGGGGCCCCCGGGGAGCTGTTTTTT
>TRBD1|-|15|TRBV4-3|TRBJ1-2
CASSQDTQGALGYTF
TGCGCCAGCAGCCAAGATACCCAGGGGGCATTAGGCTACACCTTC
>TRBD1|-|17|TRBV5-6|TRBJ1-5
CASSLMGQGASNQPQHF
TGTGCCAGCAGCTTGATGGGGCAGGGGGCTAGCAATCAGCCCCAGCATTTT
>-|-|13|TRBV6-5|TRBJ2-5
CASSYFGEETQYF
TGTGCCAGCAGTTACTTTGGAGAAGAGACCCAGTACTTC
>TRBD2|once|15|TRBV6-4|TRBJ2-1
CASSGDPGGSNEQFF
TGTGCCAGCAGTGGCGACCCGGGGGGTAGTAATGAGCAGTTCTTC
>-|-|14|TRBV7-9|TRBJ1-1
CASSLGAGNTEAFF
TGTGCCAGCAGCCTGGGGGCGGGGAACACTGAAGCTTTCTTT
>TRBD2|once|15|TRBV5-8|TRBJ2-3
CASSLGRGGTDTQYF
TGTGCCAGCAGCTTGGGTCGGGGGGGCACAGATACGCAGTATTTT
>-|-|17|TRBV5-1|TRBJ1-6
CASSLDWKQAKNSPLHF
TGCGCCAGCAGCTTGGATTGGAAACAGGCGAAAAATTCACCCCTCCACTTT
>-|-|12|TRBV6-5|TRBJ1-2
CASSYVGGGYTF
TGTGCCAGCAGTTACGTAGGGGGGGGCTACACCTTC
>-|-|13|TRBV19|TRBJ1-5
CASSIEWNQPQHF
TGTGCCAGTAGTATAGAATGGAATCAGCCCCAGCATTTT
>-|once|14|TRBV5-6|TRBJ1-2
CASSLDGDGRGYTF
TGTGCCAGCAGCTTGGACGGGGACGGCCGGGGGTACACCTTC
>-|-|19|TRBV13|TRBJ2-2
CASSSAFFSAQQNTGELFF
TGTGCCAGCAGCTCCGCCTTCTTTAGCGCCCAGCAGAACACCGGGGAGCTGTTTTTT
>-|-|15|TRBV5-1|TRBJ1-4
CASSLYGPANEKLFF
TGCGCCAGCAGCTTGTATGGGCCGGCTAATGAAAAACTGTTTTTT
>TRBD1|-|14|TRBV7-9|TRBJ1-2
CASSSAGTGDGYTF
TGTGCCAGCAGCTCCGCCGGGACAGGGGATGGCTACACCTTC
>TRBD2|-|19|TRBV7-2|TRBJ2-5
CASSLAMYGGELYQETQYF
TGTGCCAGCAGCTTAGCGATGTACGGGGGGGAATTGTACCAAGAGACCCAGTACTTC
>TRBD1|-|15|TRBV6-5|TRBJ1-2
CASSYSISTGDGYTF
TGTGCCAGCAGTTACTCGATTAGCACAGGGGATGGCTACACCTTC
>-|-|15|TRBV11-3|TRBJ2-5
CASSLSSGRRETQYF
TGTGCCAGCAGCTTAAGTTCTGGCCGGAGAGAGACCCAGTACTTC
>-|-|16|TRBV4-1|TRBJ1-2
CASSHPDSAETRGYTF
TGCGCCAGCAGCCACCCAGACTCCGCAGAGACTCGGGGCTACACCTTC
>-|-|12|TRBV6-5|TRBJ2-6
CASTSGANVLTF
TGTGCCAGCACCTCTGGGGCCAACGTCCTGACTTTC
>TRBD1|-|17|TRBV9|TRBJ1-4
CASSRSPRQGAGEKLFF
TGTGCCAGCAGCCGCTCTCCACGACAGGGGGCGGGTGAAAAACTGTTTTTT